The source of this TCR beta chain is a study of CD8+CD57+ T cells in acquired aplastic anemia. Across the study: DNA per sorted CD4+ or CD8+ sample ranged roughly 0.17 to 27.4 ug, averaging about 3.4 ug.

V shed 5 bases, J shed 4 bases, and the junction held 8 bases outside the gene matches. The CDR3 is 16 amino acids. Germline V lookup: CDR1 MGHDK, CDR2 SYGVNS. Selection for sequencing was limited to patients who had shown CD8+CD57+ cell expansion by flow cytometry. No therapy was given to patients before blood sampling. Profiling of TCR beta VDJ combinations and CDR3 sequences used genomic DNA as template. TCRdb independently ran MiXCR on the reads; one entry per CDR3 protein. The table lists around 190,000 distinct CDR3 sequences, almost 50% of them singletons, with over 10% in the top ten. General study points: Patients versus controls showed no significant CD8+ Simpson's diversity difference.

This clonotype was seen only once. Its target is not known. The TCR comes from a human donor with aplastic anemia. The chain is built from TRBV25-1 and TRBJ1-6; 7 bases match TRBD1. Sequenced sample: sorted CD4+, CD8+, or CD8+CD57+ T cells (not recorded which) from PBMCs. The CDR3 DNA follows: TGTGCCAGCAGTCCCCCGACAGGGAAATATAATTCACCCCTCCACTTT. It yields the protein CASSPPTGKYNSPLHF.